A single sample is the source of the 13 T cell receptor beta chains below, sequenced in a study of cytomegalovirus exposure and HLA in healthy donors. The PCR contained 60 Vbeta and 13 Jbeta primers. Profiling relied on immunoSEQ multiplex PCR, and the TCRdb table lists in-frame clones only, not all of them. The sample lists approximately 81,000 clones, 60% to 80% occurring once. Sequencing was done on a sample of PBMCs. The origin of the receptors is a woman aged 45-65 years in good health and CMV-seropositive.

The chain is built from TRBV20-1 and TRBJ2-4; D is unresolved. Germline assignment: CDR1 DFQATT and CDR2 SNEGSKA (reference sequence). This CDR3 region has 11 residues. V was cut by 0 bases and J by 10 bases, with 7 bases left in between. The CDR3 is CSARDLRIQYF. The CDR3, as DNA: TGCAGTGCTAGAGATTTGAGGATTCAGTACTTC.

J is TRBJ1-1 and V is TRBV10-3; D gene uncertain. Deletions cut 10 bases from V and 5 bases from J, with 17 bases between. The CDR3 runs to 13 residues. Germline values: CDR1 ENHRY, CDR2 SYGVKD. DNA for the CDR3: TGTGCCACCGGGGTGGAGGGTTCGACTGAAGCTTTCTTT. Protein: CATGVEGSTEAFF.

This chain uses TRBV28 with TRBJ2-7; D not certain. The ends were cut back, 1 base at V and 1 base at J, with 2 bases in the middle. This CDR3 is built from 12 residues. CDR1 is MDHEN and CDR2 is SYDVKM in the germline V gene. The CDR3 here is CASSLSSYEQYF. CDR3 nucleotides: TGTGCCAGCAGTTTATCGTCCTACGAGCAGTACTTC.

The chain links TRBV6-1 to TRBJ1-1; no clear D. Trimming took 8 bases from V and 0 from J, leaving 10 bases between them. There are 13 residues in the CDR3. Germline V gene lookup returns CDR1 MNHNS and CDR2 SASEGT. This chain's CDR3 is CASLGWVNTEAFF. The CDR3 DNA is TGTGCCAGCTTGGGCTGGGTGAACACTGAAGCTTTCTTT.

The V call is TRBV7-3, the J call TRBJ2-5; D is perhaps TRBD2 (6 bases). V lost 5 bases and J lost 7, with 14 bases in between. CDR1 SGHTA and CDR2 FQGTGA come from the germline V gene. This CDR3 is 13 amino acids long. The CDR3 DNA reads as TGTGCCAGCAGCGAGACTAGTATTGGGACCCAGTACTTC. Translation: CASSETSIGTQYF. The full variable domain, completed using reference TRBV7-3 and TRBJ2-5, is GAGVSQTPSNKVTEKGKYVELRCDPISGHTALYWYRQSLGQGPEFLIYFQGTGAADDSGLPNDRFFAVRPEGSVSTLKIQRTERGDSAVYLCASSETSIGTQYFGPGTRLLVL.

The chain combines TRBV7-6 with TRBJ1-1, with 9 bases matching TRBD1. Germline CDR1 SGHVS, CDR2 FNYEAQ. V lost 5 bases and J lost 2; bases outside the gene matches: 9. CDR3 length: 16 amino acids. The CDR3, as DNA: TGTGCCAGCAGCGCCTCCGGGACAGGGTTCAACACTGAAGCTTTCTTT. Translating gives CASSASGTGFNTEAFF.

The rearrangement uses TRBV6-5 and TRBJ2-5, with 7 positions matching TRBD2. V was clipped by 6 bases and J by 2 bases; unmatched bases: 9. The germline CDR1 and CDR2 sequences are MNHEY and SVGAGI. CDR3 length: 15 residues. CDR3 loop: CASSPRSGAQETQYF. Written as DNA, the CDR3 is TGTGCCAGCAGCCCCCGGAGCGGGGCTCAAGAGACCCAGTACTTC.

This clone was seen once. The chain links TRBV5-6 to TRBJ2-1, with TRBD1 as a possible D gene (5 bases). CDR3 length: 13 residues. V lost 4 bases and J 8 bases, leaving 13 bases between the germline ends. Germline V gene sequence: CDR1 SGHDT, CDR2 YYEEEE. The CDR3 spells CASSPQGRYEQFF. CDR3 nucleotides: TGTGCCAGCAGCCCCCAGGGCCGTTATGAGCAGTTCTTC.

The genes are TRBV6-6 and TRBJ1-4; 8 positions agree with TRBD1. The CDR3 has 12 amino acids. Germline trimming cut 7 bases from V and 8 bases from J; bases unmatched to any gene: 3. CDR1 is MNHNY, CDR2 SVGAGI, per germline (reference sequence). The CDR3 loop reads CASNRQGEKLFF. CDR3 DNA: TGTGCCAGCAATCGACAGGGGGAAAAACTGTTTTTT.

The CDR3: CASSLARGIKRTGELFF. The CDR3 DNA is TGTGCCAGCAGCTTGGCACGGGGAATTAAAAGGACCGGGGAGCTGTTTTTT. This rearrangement joins TRBV5-4 to TRBJ2-2, with TRBD2 as a possible D gene (5 bases). Trimming removed 0 bases from V and 5 bases from J, with 17 bases in between. The CDR3 is 17 residues long. CDR1 is SGHNT, CDR2 YYREEE, per germline (reference sequence).

The rearrangement uses TRBV6-5 and TRBJ2-2, with 10 bases identical to TRBD1. The CDR3 is 15 residues long. Losses at the gene ends were 2 bases for V and 5 bases for J; bases not matched to a gene: 2. Germline CDR1 is MNHEY and CDR2 is SVGAGI. CDR3 sequence: CASSYGTGVTGELFF. CDR3 bases: TGTGCCAGCAGTTACGGGACAGGGGTGACCGGGGAGCTGTTTTTT.

This clone has a handful of counts. This sequence joins TRBV4-1 and TRBJ2-7; TRBD2 agrees at 12 bases. Trimming took 0 bases from V and 3 from J; bases not matched to a gene: 9. The germline CDR1 and CDR2 sequences are MGHRA and YSYEKL. The CDR3 sequence is 18 residues long. In nucleotides, the CDR3 is TGCGCCAGCAGCCAAGAGCTAGCGGGAGGGCCGTATCTCTACGAGCAGTACTTC. Its protein is CASSQELAGGPYLYEQYF.

The chain carries TRBV28 and TRBJ2-7; tentative D call: TRBD1 (5 bases). Germline lookup yields CDR1 MDHEN and CDR2 SYDVKM. The CDR3 loop spans 12 amino acids. Trimming cost V 6 bases and J 2 bases, with 8 bases left between them. The CDR3 coding sequence is TGTGCCAGCAGACAGGCGACCTACGAGCAGTACTTC. It translates to CASRQATYEQYF.